This TCR beta chain stems from a study of T cell changes during pregnancy in multiple sclerosis. The CDR3 sequence is 15 residues long. Per germline, CDR1 LNHDA and CDR2 SQIVND (reference sequence). V trimming: 10 bases; J trimming: 1 base; junction bases outside the gene matches: 8. Method: immunoSEQ multiplex PCR; TCRdb's copy keeps in-frame clones and lacks some. This table has roughly 76,000 clones, 80% to 95% appearing once. The chain carries TRBV19 and TRBJ2-2; 8 bases align to TRBD2. This clonotype was sampled from a female donor with multiple sclerosis, enrolled in a pregnancy study. This material consisted of CD4+ T cells from peripheral blood mononuclear cells, taken in the second trimester of pregnancy. As DNA, the CDR3 is TGTGCCACCTTCGCGGGAGGATTGAACACCGGGGAGCTGTTTTTT. Translation gives CATFAGGLNTGELFF.